The rows below give T cell receptor beta chains drawn from one sample of a study of blood T cell repertoires in COVID-19. Generated by immunoSEQ multiplex PCR, the TCRdb table keeps only in-frame clones and is missing some. The sample includes around 260,000 clones, approximately 85% of them seen just once. Input material: peripheral blood. The receptors were gathered from a human donor in a cohort sampled during active COVID-19. CDR3s include the opening cysteine and the closing phenylalanine or tryptophan. D genes are given only for firm matches. Clone size is given for some rows only: seen once, a few or many times, or a class if the clone is expanded.

j_call | clone_size | d_call | v_call | cdr3_aa | cdr3_nt
TRBJ1-5 | . | TRBD1 | TRBV7-8 | CASSWGTGLNQPQHF | TGTGCCAGCAGCTGGGGGACAGGGCTCAATCAGCCCCAGCATTTT
TRBJ2-7 | . | TRBD2 | TRBV28 | CASSYLPTSGRGISYEQYF | TGTGCCAGCAGTTACCTACCGACTAGCGGGAGGGGGATCTCCTACGAGCAGTACTTC
TRBJ2-7 | . | TRBD1 | TRBV4-1 | CASTEFRDSSYEQYF | TGCGCCAGCACCGAATTCCGGGACAGCTCCTACGAGCAGTACTTC
TRBJ1-5 | . | TRBD1 | TRBV6-5 | CDNWTGGQMVEPQHF | TGTGACAACTGGACAGGAGGCCAGATGGTCGAGCCCCAGCATTTT
TRBJ2-7 | few | TRBD2 | TRBV13 | CASSLAAGGPAQYF | TGTGCCAGCAGCTTAGCTGCGGGGGGGCCAGCGCAGTACTTC
TRBJ1-3 | . | . | TRBV12-3/TRBV12-4 | CASSLSGADTIYF | TGTGCCAGCAGTTTATCAGGGGCTGACACCATATATTTT
TRBJ2-5 | . | TRBD2 | TRBV9 | CASSARLAGPQETQYF | TGTGCCAGCAGCGCCAGACTAGCGGGGCCTCAAGAGACCCAGTACTTC
TRBJ2-3 | . | . | TRBV10-3 | CAITRFPSTDTQYF | TGTGCCATCACTAGGTTTCCTAGCACAGATACGCAGTATTTT
TRBJ1-5 | . | TRBD1 | TRBV7-8 | CASSLYGTGGNQPQHF | TGTGCCAGCAGCTTATACGGGACAGGGGGCAATCAGCCCCAGCATTTT
TRBJ1-2 | many | . | TRBV9 | CASSVEGSAYGYTF | TGTGCCAGCAGCGTAGAGGGGTCCGCGTATGGCTACACCTTC
TRBJ2-2 | . | TRBD2 | TRBV29-1 | CSVALPSTRERGGELFF | TGCAGCGTTGCCCTTCCTAGCACGCGGGAGAGGGGCGGGGAGCTGTTTTTT
TRBJ2-7 | . | . | TRBV6-6 | CASRVFSYEQYF | TGTGCCAGCCGTGTATTCTCCTACGAGCAGTACTTC
TRBJ2-2 | . | . | TRBV30 | CAWTRVVGGGGGELFF | TGTGCCTGGACTAGGGTTGTTGGAGGGGGCGGCGGGGAGCTGTTTTTT
TRBJ1-5 | . | . | TRBV28 | CASSSLYQPQHF | TGTGCCAGCAGTTCCCTATACCAGCCCCAGCATTTT
TRBJ2-5 | . | TRBD1 | TRBV7-7 | CASSRRTGHQETQYF | TGTGCTAGCAGCCGCAGGACAGGGCACCAAGAGACCCAGTACTTC
TRBJ1-2 | . | . | TRBV5-4 | CASRERGGVAGYTF | TGTGCCAGTAGGGAGCGAGGAGGAGTGGCTGGCTACACCTTC
TRBJ1-5 | few | TRBD1 | TRBV19 | CASSIYPPYRTGGDQPQHF | TGTGCCAGTAGTATATACCCCCCTTACCGGACAGGGGGGGATCAGCCCCAGCATTTT
TRBJ1-3 | . | . | TRBV7-6 | CASSGAPGNTIYF | TGTGCCAGCAGCGGGGCCCCTGGAAACACCATATATTTT
TRBJ2-1 | . | TRBD1 | TRBV6-5 | CASSYLRGRPHEQFF | TGTGCCAGCAGTTACCTGAGGGGGCGCCCCCATGAGCAGTTCTTC
TRBJ2-1 | . | . | TRBV10-1 | CASSELQSNEQFF | TGCGCCAGCAGTGAGTTACAGAGCAATGAGCAGTTCTTC
TRBJ2-3 | . | TRBD2 | TRBV4-1 | CASSPPSGRALNTQYF | TGCGCCAGCAGCCCTCCTAGCGGGAGGGCACTAAATACGCAGTATTTT
TRBJ2-3 | . | TRBD2 | TRBV28 | CASSSSGKSTDTQYF | TGTGCCAGCAGCTCTAGCGGGAAAAGCACAGATACGCAGTATTTT
TRBJ2-1 | . | . | TRBV7-9 | CASSFIAGPLSSYNEQFF | TGTGCCAGCAGCTTTATCGCGGGGCCCCTTAGCTCCTACAATGAGCAGTTCTTC
TRBJ2-7 | . | . | TRBV6-2/TRBV6-3 | CASSYDREVSYEQYF | TGTGCTAGCAGTTACGACAGGGAGGTCTCCTACGAGCAGTACTTC
TRBJ2-3 | . | . | TRBV7-8 | CASSERGSTDTQYF | TGTGCCAGCAGCGAAAGGGGCAGCACAGATACGCAGTATTTT